The 9 T cell receptor beta chains below come from one sample, sequenced in a study. Each CDR3 protein gets one entry after TCRdb re-called the 5' RACE reads with MiXCR. The repertoire holds hundreds of distinct CDR3 sequences, with around 6.7% as singletons. Sequenced sample: effector memory T cells from blood PBMCs. Subset defined: effector memory CD4+ T cells. Receptors were obtained from a male donor with HIV.

In this sample, this clonotype is medium-sized. The chain is built from TRBV21-1 and TRBJ1-1; the D segment call TRBD1 is taken from the table without a DNA check. TRBV21-1 is listed as a pseudogene. The CDR3 is 14 amino acids. As DNA, the CDR3 is TGTGCCAGCAGCAAAGGGACAGTCGACACTGAAGCTTTCTTT. Protein: CASSKGTVDTEAFF.

Regarding this clonotype: Here the CDR3 omits its conserved ending phenylalanine or tryptophan, so a read error is the likely source. This chain joins TRBV25-1 and TRBJ2-6; 9 nucleotides line up with TRBD1. The CDR3 runs to 18 residues. Unmatched junction bases numbered 8, after V lost 5 bases and J lost 0 bases. Germline values: CDR1 MGHDK, CDR2 SYGVNS. CDR3 in DNA: TGTGCCAGCAGTCCGTCGGGACAGGGACTCTCTGGGGCCAACGTCCTGACTCTC. It encodes CASSPSGQGLSGANVLTL.

This clonotype is labeled as medium-sized. The chain recombines TRBV11-3 with TRBJ2-3; D is uncertain. The CDR3 runs to 12 residues. V lost 5 bases, J lost 6 bases, and 9 bases lay in between. The germline V gene has CDR1 SGHNT and CDR2 YENEEA. DNA of the CDR3: TGTGCCAGCAGCCAAGGGATTGATACGCAGTATTTT. It codes for CASSQGIDTQYF.

There are a few counts of this clonotype. The chain links TRBV7-3 to TRBJ2-3; TRBD2 might be the D (6 bases). Trimming pared 5 bases from V and 4 bases from J, leaving 10 bases between. CDR1 is SGHTA and CDR2 is FQGTGA in the germline V gene. The CDR3 runs to 13 residues. The CDR3 loop is CASSLATADTQYF. The CDR3 DNA reads as TGTGCCAGCAGCCTAGCGACGGCAGATACGCAGTATTTT.

This clonotype is labeled medium-sized (0.01 to 0.1%). The chain employs TRBV6-1 and TRBJ1-1; D remains ambiguous. V was pared by 2 bases and J by 1 base, with 8 bases between. The V gene's germline CDR1 is MNHNS and CDR2 SASEGT. CDR3 size: 14 residues. The CDR3 DNA sequence: TGTGCCAGCAGTGAATACACCGGGAACACTGAAGCTTTCTTT. This codes for CASSEYTGNTEAFF.

The chain couples TRBV7-8 to TRBJ2-5, with 8 bases identical to TRBD1. This CDR3 is built from 14 residues. V lost 5 bases to trimming and J lost 6 bases; unmatched junction nucleotides: 8. Per germline, CDR1 SGHVS and CDR2 FQNEAQ. CDR3 region: CASSADRARQTQYF. DNA of the CDR3: TGTGCCAGCAGCGCGGACAGGGCCCGTCAGACCCAGTACTTC. The full variable domain, rest sourced from reference TRBV7-8 and TRBJ2-5, is GAGVSQSPRYKVAKRGQDVALRCDPISGHVSLFWYQQALGQGPEFLTYFQNEAQLDKSGLPSDRFFAERPEGSVSTLKIQRTQQEDSAVYLCASSADRARQTQYFGPGTRLLVL.

V is TRBV5-4 and J is TRBJ2-4; TRBD1 or TRBD2 may be the D gene (6 bases each). The CDR3 length is 18 residues. V was trimmed by 2 bases and J by 3 bases, leaving 21 bases between them. Germline values: CDR1 SGHNT, CDR2 YYREEE (reference sequence). The CDR3 DNA follows: TGTGCCAGCAGCTTAGGGGGGAACCCCAATAAGGACAAAAACATTCAGTACTTC. It specifies CASSLGGNPNKDKNIQYF.

By share, this clonotype ranks as medium-sized. The rearrangement links TRBV30 to TRBJ1-1; 7 bases are shared with TRBD1. The CDR3 has 13 amino acids. J was trimmed by 8 bases and V by 1 base; bases with no gene match: 7. Germline CDR1 is GTSNPN and CDR2 is SVGIG (reference sequence). CDR3 DNA: TGTGCCTGGAGTGCAAGACAGGGACTCGAAGCTTTCTTT. This codes for CAWSARQGLEAFF.

Details on this clonotype: Being one base from a much bigger clone, this may be a read error. The chain employs TRBV20-1 and TRBJ2-1; 11 nucleotides align to TRBD2. CDR1 is DFQATT and CDR2 is SNEGSKA in the germline V gene (reference sequence). The length of the CDR3 is 16 residues. V lost 5 bases, J lost 0 bases, and 6 bases stayed unmatched. The CDR3 DNA follows: TGCAGTGCTTCCTTAGCGGGGGGGGGCTCCTACAATGAGCAGTTCTTC. This encodes CSASLAGGGSYNEQFF.